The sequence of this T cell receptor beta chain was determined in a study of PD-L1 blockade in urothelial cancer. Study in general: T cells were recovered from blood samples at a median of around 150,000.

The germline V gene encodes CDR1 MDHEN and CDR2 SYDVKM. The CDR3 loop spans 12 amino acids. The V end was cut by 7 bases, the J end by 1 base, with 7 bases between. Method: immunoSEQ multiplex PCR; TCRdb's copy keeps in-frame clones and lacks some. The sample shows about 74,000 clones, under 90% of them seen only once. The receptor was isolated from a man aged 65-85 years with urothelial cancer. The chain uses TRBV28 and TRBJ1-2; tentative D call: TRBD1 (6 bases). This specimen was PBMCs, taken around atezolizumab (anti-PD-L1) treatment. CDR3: CASTDSNYGYTF. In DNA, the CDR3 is TGTGCCAGCACGGACAGTAACTATGGCTACACCTTC.